These 31 T cell receptor beta chains share one sample of origin, sequenced in a study of shared clonotypes between healthy human individuals. Here immunoSEQ multiplex PCR was the method, and the copy in TCRdb shows in-frame clones only, minus some. The sample records under 200,000 clones, 90% to 95% being singletons. Sequencing was carried out using naive CD4+ T cells sorted from blood. The subset: CD45RA+ positively selected. These receptors came from a woman aged 25 to 39 in good health.

This chain links TRBV4-1 with TRBJ1-3, with 9 bases lining up with TRBD1. Germline V lookup: CDR1 MGHRA, CDR2 YSYEKL. The CDR3 is 18 amino acids. With V trimmed by 5 bases and J by 1 base, 12 bases remained unmatched. CDR3 DNA: TGCGCCAGCAGCAAACCGGGACAGGGTGCACGTTCTGGAAACACCATATATTTT. As protein: CASSKPGQGARSGNTIYF.

V is TRBV28 and J is TRBJ1-1; D unclear. V was trimmed by 6 bases and J by 10 bases, leaving 12 bases between them. The CDR3 runs to 11 residues. The germline V gene encodes CDR1 MDHEN and CDR2 SYDVKM. CDR3 residues: CASSPRGSAFF. Written as DNA, the CDR3 is TGTGCCAGCAGCCCCCGTGGTTCAGCTTTCTTT.

The J gene is TRBJ2-4, the V gene TRBV19; no firm D call. Trimming stripped 7 bases from V and 0 bases from J, with 7 bases between. This CDR3 comprises 13 residues. Germline-derived CDR1 and CDR2 are LNHDA and SQIVND (reference sequence). CDR3 in DNA: TGTGCCAGTAAGGACCTAGCCAAAAACATTCAGTACTTC. Translation gives CASKDLAKNIQYF.

The V call is TRBV19, the J call TRBJ1-5, with D possibly matching TRBD1 (5 bases). The CDR3 sequence is 15 residues long. Germline V CDR1 and CDR2: LNHDA, SQIVND (reference sequence). Trimming took 5 bases from V and 2 from J, leaving 13 bases between them. The CDR3 sequence is CASSFDRPGNQPQHF. The CDR3 nucleotides read TGTGCCAGTAGTTTCGACAGACCCGGCAATCAGCCCCAGCATTTT.

This chain links TRBV19 with TRBJ2-5; 10 positions agree with TRBD1. The CDR3 length is 15 residues. Germline V gene data show CDR1 as LNHDA and CDR2 as SQIVND (reference sequence). Losses at the gene ends were 2 bases for V and 4 bases for J; bases not matched to a gene: 4. The CDR3 reads CASSIRGQGPETQYF. The CDR3 DNA reads TGTGCCAGTAGTATACGGGGACAGGGGCCAGAGACCCAGTACTTC.

The chain recombines TRBV6-5 with TRBJ2-3; 9 bases match TRBD2. The CDR3 totals 16 residues. V shed 2 bases and J 2 bases; nucleotides not matched to a gene: 5. From germline, CDR1 is MNHEY and CDR2 SVGAGI. CDR3 sequence: CASSYGAGGYTDTQYF. The CDR3 bases are TGTGCCAGCAGTTACGGTGCGGGAGGGTACACAGATACGCAGTATTTT.

V and J are TRBV10-2 and TRBJ2-7; D perhaps matches TRBD1 (5 bases). Between the trimmed V and J ends, which lost 1 base and 7 bases, there was a span of 11 bases. Looked up from germline, CDR1 is WSHSY and CDR2 is SAAADI. There are 13 residues in the CDR3. The DNA of the CDR3 is TGCGCCAGCAGTGAGTGGGCGGCAGGGGAGCAGTACTTC. Protein product: CASSEWAAGEQYF.

This clone was seen once. The chain joins TRBV10-3 to TRBJ2-5; TRBD2 is a possible D gene (6 bases). The CDR3 loop spans 16 amino acids. The V and J ends lost 3 bases and 5 bases respectively, with 19 bases between them. Per the germline V gene, CDR1 is ENHRY and CDR2 is SYGVKD. The CDR3 DNA follows: TGTGCCATCAGTGATGTGATGGGAGGTAGGGCGGAGACCCAGTACTTC. Its translation is CAISDVMGGRAETQYF.

The chain uses TRBV4-1 and TRBJ2-5; 10 bases align to TRBD2. The J call is uncertain, as TRBJ2-7 better fits the DNA end. Germline V gene sequence: CDR1 MGHRA, CDR2 YSYEKL. This CDR3 region has 15 residues. CDR3 nucleotide sequence: TGCGCCAGCAGCCGCCCCTCTAGCGGGAGCTACGAGCAGTACTTC. This gives the protein CASSRPSSGSYEQYF.

This sequence joins TRBV11-2 and TRBJ2-5; D unresolved. The J call may be wrong; the DNA end is better matched by TRBJ2-7. Germline loops: CDR1 SGHAT, CDR2 FQNNGV. The CDR3 contains 15 residues. CDR3 bases: TGTGCCAGCAGCTTAGAGCTGGGCAGACACTACGAGCAGTACTTC. The encoded protein is CASSLELGRHYEQYF.

Only a few counts were recorded for this clone. This chain connects TRBV2 to TRBJ2-7; TRBD2 is a possible D gene (5 bases). Trimming left V 7 bases short and J 5 bases short, with 15 bases between. This CDR3 has 13 residues. The germline V gene has CDR1 SNHLY and CDR2 FYNNEI. This CDR3 is CASKQEDGHEQYF. The CDR3 DNA reads TGTGCCAGCAAGCAGGAGGACGGCCACGAGCAGTACTTC.

The chain couples TRBV14 to TRBJ2-3; TRBD2 matches 15 bases. Germline loops: CDR1 SGHDN, CDR2 FVKESK. V shed 4 bases, J shed 5 bases, and the junction held 7 bases outside the gene matches. This CDR3 contains 17 residues. The CDR3 nucleotides read TGTGCCAGCAGCCGAGGGACTAGCGGGAGGAGGATAGATACGCAGTATTTT. It is translated as CASSRGTSGRRIDTQYF.

The genes are TRBV7-2 and TRBJ2-7; no clear D. Germline V gene lookup returns CDR1 SGHTA and CDR2 FQGNSA. The V and J ends lost 7 bases and 5 bases respectively, with 18 bases between them. The CDR3 runs 14 residues. The CDR3 nucleotides read TGTGCCAGCAATCCGGAGAGTAGGGCCGACGAGCAGTACTTC. As protein: CASNPESRADEQYF.

The chain has TRBV27 and TRBJ1-2; 12 bases are shared with TRBD1. This CDR3 is built from 15 residues. Per germline, CDR1 MNHEY and CDR2 SMNVEV (reference sequence). V lost 5 bases to trimming and J lost 6 bases; unmatched junction nucleotides: 7. As DNA, the CDR3 is TGTGCCAGCAGTCCGGGGACAGGGGGCGGGAATGGCTACACCTTC. Translating it yields CASSPGTGGGNGYTF.

This clone showed up just once. The rearrangement joins TRBV19 to TRBJ1-1; D is perhaps TRBD1 (5 bases). Germline V CDR1 and CDR2: LNHDA, SQIVND (reference sequence). V was pared by 7 bases and J by 4 bases, with 10 bases between. This CDR3 region has 12 residues. Here the CDR3 DNA reads TGTGCCAGTATGGGGGTAGTCACTGAAGCTTTCTTT. Protein sequence: CASMGVVTEAFF.

The chain joins TRBV2 to TRBJ2-7, with D perhaps assigned TRBD1 or TRBD2 (7 bases each). This CDR3 is 15 amino acids long. Trimming removed 1 base at V and 2 bases at J, with 12 bases between. Germline assignment: CDR1 SNHLY and CDR2 FYNNEI. CDR3 nucleotides: TGTGCCAGCAGTGAAGAGGGAGGGGGCCCCTACGAGCAGTACTTC. Translated: CASSEEGGGPYEQYF.

The chain is built from TRBV28 and TRBJ1-1; weak D call: TRBD1 (5 bases). Germline V gene data show CDR1 as MDHEN and CDR2 as SYDVKM. CDR3 length: 12 residues. V lost 6 bases and J 5 bases, leaving 10 bases between the germline ends. Here the CDR3 reads CASSRDVTEAFF. In nucleotides, the CDR3 is TGTGCCAGCAGCCGGGACGTTACTGAAGCTTTCTTT.

The chain employs TRBV4-1 and TRBJ1-5, with D possibly TRBD1 on 5 matching bases. This CDR3 comprises 17 residues. Germline V gives CDR1 MGHRA, CDR2 YSYEKL. V shed 0 bases and J shed 2 bases, with 14 bases lying between them. In nucleotides, the CDR3 is TGCGCCAGCAGCCAAGATCTACCGGGGGTGGGCAATCAGCCCCAGCATTTT. This encodes CASSQDLPGVGNQPQHF.

The gene calls are TRBV27 and TRBJ1-1, with D tentatively TRBD1 (6 bases). The CDR3 loop spans 16 amino acids. V gave up 6 bases and J gave up 0 bases, with 17 bases separating them. Germline CDR1 is MNHEY and CDR2 is SMNVEV (reference sequence). The CDR3 protein is CASRGGGSSVNTEAFF. CDR3 coding DNA: TGTGCCAGCAGAGGCGGGGGCTCTTCGGTGAACACTGAAGCTTTCTTT.

The genes are TRBV5-8 and TRBJ2-7; D perhaps matches TRBD2 (6 bases). CDR1 is SGHTS and CDR2 is YDEGEE in the germline V gene. The CDR3 length is 12 residues. V dropped 5 bases and J dropped 4 bases, with 10 bases sitting between them. The CDR3 sequence: CASRRDQYEQYF. The CDR3 region has the DNA TGTGCCAGCAGGCGGGATCAGTACGAGCAGTACTTC.

The chain combines TRBV18 with TRBJ2-7; 14 bases are shared with TRBD2. The V segment lost 6 bases and the J segment 6 bases; nucleotides outside the gene matches: 4. CDR1 is KGHSH and CDR2 is LQKENI in the germline V gene. The CDR3 runs to 14 residues. The CDR3 nucleotides are TGTGCCAGCTCCGGGACTAGCGGGAGTGCCGAGCAGTACTTC. Protein: CASSGTSGSAEQYF.

The CDR3: CASSQDPRDTQYF. CDR3 DNA: TGTGCCAGCAGCCAAGACCCCCGAGATACGCAGTATTTT. This chain joins TRBV4-2 and TRBJ2-3; no reliable D call. This CDR3 contains 13 residues. Trimming shortened V by 0 bases and J by 5 bases, and 6 bases separated the two germline ends. Germline V gives CDR1 LGHNA, CDR2 YNFKEQ.

This chain uses TRBV14 with TRBJ2-5; 9 nucleotides agree with TRBD1. The closer fit of TRBJ2-7 to the DNA end suggests the J call may be wrong. Per germline, CDR1 SGHDN and CDR2 FVKESK. This CDR3 has 14 residues. The CDR3 region has the DNA TGTGCCAGCAGTCGACAGGGGGTTTCCTACGAGCAGTACTTC. It specifies CASSRQGVSYEQYF.

V usage is TRBV7-9 and J usage is TRBJ2-2; perhaps D is TRBD1 or TRBD2 (5 bases each). Germline values: CDR1 SEHNR, CDR2 FQNEAQ (reference sequence). V was pared by 6 bases and J by 6 bases, with 20 bases between. This CDR3 is 16 amino acids long. CDR3 region: CASSRMGERSPGELFF. The CDR3 nucleotides are TGTGCCAGCAGTCGGATGGGGGAACGGAGTCCCGGGGAGCTGTTTTTT.

The V gene is TRBV19, the J gene TRBJ2-7, with 9 positions matching TRBD2. V lost 6 bases, J lost 2 bases, and 8 bases stayed unmatched. The CDR3 consists of 15 residues. CDR1 is LNHDA and CDR2 is SQIVND in the germline V gene (reference sequence). Written as DNA, the CDR3 is TGTGCCAGTAGCGAAGGACTAGCGCGAACCTACGAGCAGTACTTC. Protein: CASSEGLARTYEQYF. The whole variable domain, remainder taken from reference TRBV19 and TRBJ2-7, is DGGITQSPKYLFRKEGQNVTLSCEQNLNHDAMYWYRQDPGQGLRLIYYSQIVNDFQKGDIAEGYSVSREKKESFPLTVTSAQKNPTAFYLCASSEGLARTYEQYFGPGTRLTVT.

The chain has TRBV28 and TRBJ2-7; 9 bases map to TRBD1. V dropped 6 bases and J dropped 5; count of bases not matched to a gene: 8. In germline, CDR1 is MDHEN, CDR2 SYDVKM. This CDR3 comprises 14 residues. The CDR3 loop reads CASRSTGQGDEQYF. CDR3 DNA sequence: TGTGCCAGCAGGAGCACGGGACAGGGAGACGAGCAGTACTTC.

The chain carries TRBV10-3 and TRBJ2-1; 11 bases map to TRBD1. This CDR3 spans 14 amino acids. Germline CDR1 and CDR2: ENHRY and SYGVKD. V trimming: 8 bases; J trimming: 7 bases; junction bases outside the gene matches: 7. For the CDR3, the DNA is TGTGCCATCGGGAAGGACAGGGGGCTGAATGAGCAGTTCTTC. It codes for CAIGKDRGLNEQFF.

The chain joins TRBV11-1 to TRBJ1-2; D may be TRBD1 (6 bases). V lost 5 bases to trimming and J lost 4 bases, with 17 bases between them. Germline-derived CDR1 and CDR2 are SGHAT and FQDESV (reference sequence). This CDR3 is built from 15 residues. The CDR3 nucleotides read TGTGCCAGCAGCGAACAGATTGGACAGAGCTATGGCTACACCTTC. The encoded protein is CASSEQIGQSYGYTF.

The chain links TRBV9 to TRBJ2-5; tentatively, D is TRBD2 (6 bases). Trimming shortened V by 0 bases and J by 4 bases, and 16 bases separated the two germline ends. The CDR3 totals 16 residues. Germline CDR1 and CDR2: SGDLS and YYNGEE. CDR3 amino acids: CASSVEQPGLRETQYF. The CDR3 bases are TGTGCCAGCAGCGTAGAGCAACCGGGACTTCGAGAGACCCAGTACTTC.

This sequence joins TRBV30 and TRBJ1-4; perhaps TRBD1 as D (5 bases). CDR1 and CDR2 from the germline V gene are GTSNPN and SVGIG (reference sequence). This CDR3 region has 14 residues. The V gene lost 4 bases and the J gene lost 7 bases, with 16 bases spanning the gap. In DNA form, the CDR3 reads TGTGCCTGGATCCGGTACAGGTATAGTGAAAAACTGTTTTTT. Protein sequence: CAWIRYRYSEKLFF. The full variable domain, with the rest looked up from reference TRBV30 and TRBJ1-4, is SQTIHQWPATLVQPVGSPLSLECTVEGTSNPNLYWYRQAAGRGLQLLFYSVGIGQISSEVPQNLSASRPQDRQFILSSKKLLLSDSGFYLCAWIRYRYSEKLFFGSGTQLSVL.

The table lists this clone with a count of one. The V and J genes are TRBV10-1 and TRBJ2-3, with D perhaps assigned TRBD1 or TRBD2 (5 bases each). In germline, CDR1 is WNHNN, CDR2 SYGVQD (reference sequence). Trimming took off 7 bases at V and 2 bases at J, with 13 bases between the two ends. There are 14 residues in the CDR3. The CDR3 DNA sequence: TGCGCCAGCACCCGGGACGGCTCCACAGATACGCAGTATTTT. Protein product: CASTRDGSTDTQYF.